This T cell receptor beta chain came from a study of T cells expressing NK-cell markers. From its re-call of the 5' RACE reads, TCRdb lists each CDR3 protein once, without DNA. The sample's table shows 400,000 to 450,000 distinct CDR3 sequences. This CDR3 contains 14 residues. CDR1 is MNHEY, CDR2 SVGEGT, per germline. The chain has TRBV6-2 or TRBV6-3 and TRBJ2-7. The sequence was collected from a woman aged 18-70 years in good health. Sequenced material: blood T cells: a sorted CD56 or NKG2C T cell subset, CD4+ or CD8+ T cells, or bulk PBMC T cells (not recorded which). This CDR3 reads CASSYLASSYEQYF.